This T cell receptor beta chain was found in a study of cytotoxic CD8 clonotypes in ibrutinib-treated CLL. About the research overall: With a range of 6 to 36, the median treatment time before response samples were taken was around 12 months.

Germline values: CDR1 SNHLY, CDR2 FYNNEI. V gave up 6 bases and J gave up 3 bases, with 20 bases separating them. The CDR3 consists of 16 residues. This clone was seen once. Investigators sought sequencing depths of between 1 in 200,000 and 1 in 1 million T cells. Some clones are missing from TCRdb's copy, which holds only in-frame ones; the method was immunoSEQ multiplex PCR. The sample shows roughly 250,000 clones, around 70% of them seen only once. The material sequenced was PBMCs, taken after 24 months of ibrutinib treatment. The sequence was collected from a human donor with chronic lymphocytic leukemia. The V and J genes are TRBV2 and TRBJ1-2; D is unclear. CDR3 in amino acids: CASSHPGKVNYYGYTF. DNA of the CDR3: TGTGCCAGCAGCCACCCCGGCAAGGTGAATTACTATGGCTACACCTTC.